This record looks at one T cell receptor (beta chain) sequence and its context. This specimen comes from a study of blood T cell repertoires in COVID-19. Profiling relied on immunoSEQ multiplex PCR, and the TCRdb table lists in-frame clones only, not all of them. The table includes 150,000 or so clones, approximately 88% detected once. Germline V lookup: CDR1 KGHSH, CDR2 LQKENI. The CDR3 covers 15 residues. Trimming removed 7 bases at V and 0 bases at J, with 15 bases between. The sequenced sample consisted of peripheral blood. The TCR originated in a woman aged 45-65 years with acute or convalescent COVID-19. The chain couples TRBV18 to TRBJ1-2; D perhaps matches TRBD1 (6 bases). The CDR3 here is CASYATGTPNYGYTF. The CDR3 DNA follows: TGTGCCAGCTATGCGACAGGAACCCCTAACTATGGCTACACCTTC. The full variable domain, rest sourced from reference TRBV18 and TRBJ1-2, is NAGVMQNPRHLVRRRGQEARLRCSPMKGHSHVYWYRQLPEEGLKFMVYLQKENIIDESGMPKERFSAEFPKEGPSILRIQQVVRGDSAAYFCASYATGTPNYGYTFGSGTRLTVV.